Below, one TCR beta chain is given with its context. Antigen specificity is unknown. The entry originates in a study of beta chain features in type 1 diabetes. In the study overall: All of the samples together had approximately 99 million sorted cells examined.

General study results and limits: Small HLA sub-analyses could not settle whether HLA shapes TCRB rearrangement. Amplification by PCR could prefer shorter templates, with the same effect in patients and controls.

Investigators reverse transcribed all isolated RNA, so they sequenced expressed TCRB transcripts. Naive, central memory and regulatory T cell samples averaged about 3.57 million immunoSEQ reads each. Produced via immunoSEQ multiplex PCR; TCRdb's table is partial and in-frame only. The profile shows hundreds of thousands of clones, around 15% of them singletons. This clonotype was obtained from a man between 18 and 35 years old in good health. Sequencing input: naive CD4+ T cells from blood.

The CDR3 loop is CASSSTASYEQYF. The CDR3 bases are TGTGCCAGCAGCTCTACTGCCTCCTACGAGCAGTACTTC. This chain connects TRBV5-4 to TRBJ2-7; no firm D call. This CDR3 comprises 13 residues. V was shortened by 3 bases and J by 0 bases, with 7 bases between the two germline ends. Germline lookup yields CDR1 SGHNT and CDR2 YYREEE (reference sequence). The whole variable domain, filled in from reference TRBV5-4 and TRBJ2-7, reads ETGVTQSPTHLIKTRGQQVTLRCSSQSGHNTVSWYQQALGQGPQFIFQYYREEENGRGNFPPRFSGLQFPNYSSELNVNALELDDSALYLCASSSTASYEQYFGPGTRLTVT.